The 23 T cell receptor beta chains in this list originate from one sample, sequenced in a study of T cells in Graves' hyperthyroidism and ophthalmopathy. Researchers took RNA transcripts and amplified the TCR beta CDR3 regions from them. Primed by the HTBI set, a first-round RT-PCR was run on the TCR CDR3. Each CDR3 protein is one row after TCRdb ran MiXCR on the multiplex PCR reads. The sample holds hundreds of thousands of distinct CDR3 sequences, roughly 40% seen once. Sequencing input: blood. Receptors were obtained from a man aged 18 to 29 with Graves' hyperthyroidism.

This clonotype was observed a few times. The genes are TRBV19 and TRBJ1-1; TRBD1 is a possible D gene (6 bases). Between the trimmed V and J ends, which lost 5 bases and 5 bases, there was a span of 21 bases. Germline V gives CDR1 LNHDA, CDR2 SQIVND (reference sequence). The CDR3 consists of 16 residues. CDR3 amino acids: CASSGQGYNLPTEAFF. CDR3 bases: TGTGCCAGTAGTGGCCAGGGGTATAATTTGCCAACTGAAGCTTTCTTT.

In DNA form, the CDR3 reads TGTGCCACCAGTTTAGAGCGGCTGATCCAAGAGACCCAGTACTTC. Protein product: CATSLERLIQETQYF. The gene calls are TRBV15 and TRBJ2-5; D perhaps matches TRBD2 (5 bases). The germline V gene encodes CDR1 LNHNV and CDR2 YYDKDF (reference sequence). Between the trimmed V and J ends, which lost 6 bases and 1 base, there was a span of 15 bases. There are 15 residues in the CDR3. Drawing the rest from reference TRBV15 and TRBJ2-5, the complete variable domain is DAMVIQNPRYQVTQFGKPVTLSCSQTLNHNVMYWYQQKSSQAPKLLFHYYDKDFNNEADTPDNFQSRRPNTSFCFLDIRSPGLGDTAMYLCATSLERLIQETQYFGPGTRLLVL.

The rearrangement uses TRBV7-9 and TRBJ1-4, with D maybe TRBD1 (5 bases). Germline loops: CDR1 SEHNR, CDR2 FQNEAQ (reference sequence). This CDR3 has 15 residues. V lost 3 bases to trimming and J lost 8 bases, with 16 bases between them. The CDR3 coding sequence is TGTGCCAGCAGCTTCCCCCAGGGTGATTTGGAAAAACTGTTTTTT. Amino acid sequence: CASSFPQGDLEKLFF.

This clonotype was recorded at least ten times. This chain links TRBV10-3 with TRBJ2-2; D gene ambiguous. Germline CDR1 and CDR2: ENHRY and SYGVKD. The CDR3 consists of 17 residues. V lost 0 bases, J lost 3 bases, and 14 bases lay in between. The CDR3: CAISESDGPHYTGELFF. CDR3 DNA: TGTGCCATCAGTGAGTCGGACGGACCGCACTACACCGGGGAGCTGTTTTTT.

This clonotype came up a few times. V gene TRBV11-1 combines with J gene TRBJ2-5; TRBD2 matches at 16 bases. Trimming took 5 bases from V and 0 from J; bases not matched to a gene: 9. This CDR3 is built from 19 residues. Per the germline V gene, CDR1 is SGHAT and CDR2 is FQDESV (reference sequence). The CDR3 spells CASSLWGTSGRAHQETQYF. The CDR3 nucleotides read TGTGCCAGCAGCCTCTGGGGGACTAGCGGGAGGGCCCACCAAGAGACCCAGTACTTC.

V gene TRBV13 combines with J gene TRBJ2-2, with 11 nucleotides matching TRBD2. J gave up 5 bases and V 6 bases, and 8 bases lay outside the gene matches. From germline, CDR1 is PRHDT and CDR2 FYEKMQ (reference sequence). The CDR3 has 16 residues. This CDR3 is CASSYHSGRGTGELFF. As DNA, the CDR3 is TGTGCCAGCAGTTACCATAGCGGGAGGGGGACCGGGGAGCTGTTTTTT.

This clonotype was seen many times. The chain couples TRBV7-9 to TRBJ1-2, with 7 bases identical to TRBD1. This CDR3 is 14 amino acids long. Germline lookup yields CDR1 SEHNR and CDR2 FQNEAQ (reference sequence). Trimming cost V 10 bases and J 0 bases; bases outside gene matches: 8. CDR3 DNA sequence: TGTGCCACCCCGGGACAGACTTCTAACTATGGCTACACCTTC. It codes for CATPGQTSNYGYTF.

This clonotype was seen only a few times. The V and J genes are TRBV19 and TRBJ2-2; D is ambiguous. This CDR3 has 14 amino acids. V gave up 9 bases and J gave up 2 bases, with 13 bases separating them. In germline, CDR1 is LNHDA, CDR2 SQIVND (reference sequence). The CDR3 DNA sequence: TGTGCCAGACCTACGCGTCCTAACACCGGGGAGCTGTTTTTT. Residues: CARPTRPNTGELFF.

The chain links TRBV11-1 to TRBJ1-3; maybe TRBD1 (5 bases). Germline CDR1 is SGHAT and CDR2 is FQDESV (reference sequence). This CDR3 is built from 14 residues. The V gene lost 5 bases and the J gene lost 2 bases, with 10 bases spanning the gap. The CDR3 sequence: CASSPDSAGNTIYF. The DNA for the CDR3 is TGTGCCAGCAGCCCCGACAGCGCTGGAAACACCATATATTTT.

This clonotype showed up just a few times. The chain recombines TRBV24-1 with TRBJ2-5; the D is unclear. V was pared by 3 bases and J by 5 bases, with 15 bases between. Germline-derived CDR1 and CDR2 are KGHDR and SFDVKD. This CDR3 comprises 15 residues. CDR3 loop: CATSDPRTAGETQYF. The CDR3, as DNA: TGTGCCACCAGTGATCCACGGACCGCCGGGGAGACCCAGTACTTC.

Comment on this clonotype: The junction differs from germline at one of its ends, possibly a read error. This sequence joins TRBV5-1 and TRBJ1-1; unclear D gene. The CDR3 contains 13 residues. Germline V CDR1 and CDR2: SGHRS, YFSETQ. The CDR3 DNA reads TGCCCCAGCAGCTTGGCGGGGTTGAGTGAAGCTTTCTTT. Translation: CPSSLAGLSEAFF.

A single count supports this clonotype. Just one base apart from a much larger clone, this may be a read error. The chain employs TRBV2 and TRBJ1-1; D is unclear. Germline V gene sequence: CDR1 SNHLY, CDR2 FYNNEI. The CDR3 length is 15 residues. The CDR3 DNA reads as TGTGCCAGCAGTGGATTGGATCACCCGAACGCTGAAGCTTTCTTT. Amino acids: CASSGLDHPNAEAFF.

This sequence joins TRBV5-6 and TRBJ1-5, with D possibly being TRBD1 (5 bases). CDR1 is SGHDT and CDR2 is YYEEEE in the germline V gene. The CDR3 has 13 amino acids. Trimming cost V 0 bases and J 11 bases, with 12 bases left between them. The CDR3 reads CASSLEPGGAQHF. The CDR3, as DNA: TGTGCCAGCAGCTTGGAACCCGGGGGGGCCCAGCATTTT.

Regarding this clonotype: Given a much more abundant clone one base away, this may be a read error. V gene TRBV7-8 combines with J gene TRBJ1-3, with D possibly matching TRBD1 (5 bases). The CDR3 loop spans 15 amino acids. CDR1 is SGHVS and CDR2 is FQNEAQ in the germline V gene. CDR3 in amino acids: CASSRSAGPGNTTYF. The DNA of the CDR3 is TGTGCCAGCAGCCGCAGTGCAGGGCCTGGAAACACCACATATTTT.

The chain recombines TRBV5-1 with TRBJ2-5, with D perhaps matching TRBD1 (5 bases). Germline V CDR1 and CDR2: SGHRS, YFSETQ. Trimming took 0 bases from V and 5 from J, leaving 11 bases between them. This CDR3 region has 14 residues. The CDR3 is CASSLVPGMETQYF. The DNA for the CDR3 is TGCGCCAGCAGCTTGGTGCCAGGGATGGAGACCCAGTACTTC.

This clonotype was counted a few times. The J gene is TRBJ2-7, the V gene TRBV15; D is uncertain. V lost 5 bases to trimming and J lost 3 bases, with 8 bases between them. The germline V gene has CDR1 LNHNV and CDR2 YYDKDF (reference sequence). The CDR3 length is 12 residues. In DNA, the CDR3 is TGTGCCACCAGCTTCGTCGGCTACGAGCAGTACTTC. Protein sequence: CATSFVGYEQYF.

The chain uses TRBV2 and TRBJ1-1, with TRBD1 matching 9 bases. The CDR3 has 11 residues. CDR1 and CDR2 (germline): SNHLY, FYNNEI. The ends lost 6 bases at V and 11 bases at J; junction bases unmatched: 4. The CDR3 region is CASRPGQGAFF. Written as DNA, the CDR3 is TGTGCCAGCAGACCGGGACAGGGCGCTTTCTTT.

This clonotype was seen more than once but under ten times. The chain employs TRBV4-1 and TRBJ2-7, with unresolved D. Germline V lookup: CDR1 MGHRA, CDR2 YSYEKL. V lost 1 base and J 5 bases, leaving 15 bases between the germline ends. This CDR3 contains 15 residues. DNA of the CDR3: TGCGCCAGCAGCCAAGGAGAACTCCTAACCCACGAGCAGTACTTC. Encoded protein: CASSQGELLTHEQYF.

The rearrangement uses TRBV13 and TRBJ1-2; 7 bases map to TRBD1. The CDR3 is made up of 14 amino acids. From germline, CDR1 is PRHDT and CDR2 FYEKMQ (reference sequence). V lost 5 bases and J lost 8; bases outside the gene matches: 11. The CDR3 DNA is TGTGCCAGCAGCCTCCTACAGGGGATAGGGGGCTACACCTTC. Amino acids: CASSLLQGIGGYTF.

Worth noting for this clonotype: With a much larger clone just one base away, this may be a read error. The V and J genes are TRBV29-1 and TRBJ2-5; a possible D gene is TRBD2 (6 bases). The CDR3 contains 13 residues. CDR1 is SQVTM and CDR2 is ANQGSEA in the germline V gene. The CDR3 nucleotides are TGCAGCGTTGCGTCGGGGGTCCAAGAGGCCCAGTACTTC. As protein: CSVASGVQEAQYF.

In the case of this clonotype: A single base separates this from a much larger clone, so it may be a read error. CDR3 protein: CSASGGQETQYF. DNA of the CDR3: TGCAGTGCTAGCGGGGGACAAGAGACCCAGTACTTC. The J gene is TRBJ2-5, the V gene TRBV20-1, with a weak D call TRBD2 (6 bases). Germline V gives CDR1 DFQATT, CDR2 SNEGSKA (reference sequence). This CDR3 is 12 amino acids long. Trimming removed 3 bases at V and 2 bases at J, with 7 bases between.

Note on this clonotype: A much more abundant neighbour one base away suggests this may be a read error. The chain joins TRBV11-2 to TRBJ2-6, with D perhaps matching TRBD2 (5 bases). Germline V CDR1 and CDR2: SGHAT, FQNNGV. This CDR3 has 14 amino acids. The CDR3 coding sequence is TGTGCCAGCAGCTTAATAGCCGGGGTCAACGTCCTGACTTTC. The encoded protein is CASSLIAGVNVLTF.

The sample holds a few counts of this clonotype. The chain is built from TRBV11-2 and TRBJ1-4; TRBD1 agrees at 8 bases. CDR3 length: 16 amino acids. Unmatched junction bases numbered 4, after V lost 4 bases and J lost 0 bases. The germline gives CDR1 SGHAT, CDR2 FQNNGV. CDR3 bases: TGTGCCAGCAGCTCGGGACAGGAAGCAACTAATGAAAAACTGTTTTTT. Translating gives CASSSGQEATNEKLFF. The full variable domain, with the rest looked up from reference TRBV11-2 and TRBJ1-4, is EAGVAQSPRYKIIEKRQSVAFWCNPISGHATLYWYQQILGQGPKLLIQFQNNGVVDDSQLPKDRFSAERLKGVDSTLKIQPAKLEDSAVYLCASSSGQEATNEKLFFGSGTQLSVL.